These T cell receptor beta chains were read from a single sample in a study of CD8 T cells in Susac syndrome. TCRdb independently ran MiXCR on the immunoSEQ multiplex PCR reads; one entry per CDR3 protein. The sample yields 60,000 to 75,000 distinct CDR3 sequences, approximately 95% seen once. Sequencing used CD8+ T cells from PBMCs. The receptors were sampled from a human donor in good health. CDR3s include the opening cysteine and the closing phenylalanine or tryptophan. Each record gives: CDR3 length, V gene, clone size, J gene, D gene, CDR3 protein, CDR3 DNA. A D gene is named only where the DNA matches it firmly. Clone sizes are given selectively: once, few, many, or a class where the clone is expanded.

16	TRBV29-1	-	TRBJ2-3	-	CSVEDLFGEEEDTQYF	TGCAGCGTTGAAGATCTGTTTGGCGAGGAGGAAGATACGCAGTATTTT
15	TRBV18	-	TRBJ2-4	-	CASSPTLEYKNIQYF	TGTGCCAGCTCACCGACTTTGGAATACAAAAACATTCAGTACTTC
14	TRBV29-1	once	TRBJ1-1	TRBD1	CSVERGTGDTEALF	TGCAGCGTTGAAAGGGGTACAGGGGACACTGAAGCTCTCTTT
14	TRBV7-3	-	TRBJ2-7	TRBD2	CASSSVGGAGEQYF	TGTGCCAGCAGTTCTGTGGGAGGGGCTGGCGAGCAGTACTTC
16	TRBV4-3	-	TRBJ2-1	-	CASSQGGPSIYNEQFF	TGCGCCAGCAGCCAAGGGGGGCCCTCCATCTACAATGAGCAGTTCTTC
14	TRBV5-1	-	TRBJ2-3	TRBD1	CASSYDRGGGTQYF	TGCGCCAGCAGCTACGACAGGGGAGGCGGTACGCAGTATTTT
13	TRBV6-5	-	TRBJ2-5	-	CASSPVSRETQYF	TGTGCCAGCAGTCCAGTCTCGAGGGAGACCCAGTACTTC
15	TRBV7-9	-	TRBJ2-1	-	CASSAIGGSYNEQFF	TGTGCCAGCAGCGCAATAGGGGGCTCCTACAATGAGCAGTTCTTC
12	TRBV2	-	TRBJ1-2	TRBD1	CASRTGGYGYTF	TGTGCCAGCAGAACAGGGGGGTATGGCTACACCTTC
13	TRBV6-2/TRBV6-3	once	TRBJ1-5	-	CASMGYSNQPQHF	TGTGCCAGCATGGGGTATAGCAATCAGCCCCAGCATTTT
16	TRBV28	-	TRBJ2-3	-	CASRQQGWTSTDTQYF	TGTGCCAGCAGACAGCAGGGGTGGACTAGCACAGATACGCAGTATTTT
12	TRBV28	once	TRBJ2-7	-	CASSSLRDEQYF	TGTGCCAGCAGTTCCCTGAGAGACGAGCAGTACTTC
14	TRBV7-9	-	TRBJ2-4	-	CASSKEGTKNIQYF	TGTGCCAGCAGTAAGGAGGGGACAAAAAACATTCAGTACTTC
12	TRBV30	-	TRBJ1-1	-	CAWEAISPEAFF	TGTGCCTGGGAAGCGATCTCCCCTGAAGCTTTCTTT
18	TRBV5-6	-	TRBJ2-5	TRBD2	CASSLFLVTSGEKETQYF	TGTGCCAGCAGCTTGTTTTTGGTGACTAGCGGGGAAAAAGAGACCCAGTACTTC
15	TRBV4-1	-	TRBJ1-1	-	CASSQEPGLSTQAFF	TGCGCCAGCAGCCAGGAACCAGGGCTGTCGACACAAGCTTTCTTT
16	TRBV4-1	-	TRBJ1-1	-	CASSQDSQGMNTEAFF	TGCGCCAGCAGCCAAGACTCACAGGGCATGAACACTGAAGCTTTCTTT
15	TRBV19	-	TRBJ1-5	TRBD1	CASSTFGTGVQPQHF	TGTGCCAGTAGTACGTTTGGGACAGGGGTTCAGCCCCAGCATTTT
14	TRBV6-1	-	TRBJ2-7	-	CASTLRTASYEQYF	TGTGCCAGCACCCTCAGGACAGCCTCCTACGAGCAGTACTTC
12	TRBV29-1	-	TRBJ1-2	-	CSVEEARYGYTF	TGCAGCGTTGAAGAGGCTAGATATGGCTACACCTTC
17	TRBV23-1	-	TRBJ2-7	TRBD1	CASSQSSRAGGRYEQYF	TGCGCCAGCAGTCAATCTAGCCGGGCAGGGGGCCGGTACGAGCAGTACTTC
14	TRBV7-6	-	TRBJ2-6	-	CASSLAPGANVLTF	TGTGCCAGCAGCTTAGCGCCTGGGGCCAACGTCCTGACTTTC
17	TRBV3-1	-	TRBJ2-2	TRBD1	CASSQDRGLGYTGELFF	TGTGCCAGCAGCCAAGACAGGGGGCTAGGCTACACCGGGGAGCTGTTTTTT
14	TRBV3-1	-	TRBJ1-1	-	CASSQASLNTEAFF	TGTGCCAGCAGCCAAGCCAGCTTGAACACTGAAGCTTTCTTT
14	TRBV4-1	-	TRBJ2-7	TRBD1	CASSGQEFGYEQYF	TGCGCCAGCAGCGGACAGGAATTTGGATACGAGCAGTACTTC
14	TRBV20-1	-	TRBJ2-7	-	CSARERGPSYEQYF	TGCAGTGCTAGAGAGCGGGGGCCCTCCTACGAGCAGTACTTC
16	TRBV6-5	-	TRBJ2-1	-	CASSYSGLASGSEQFF	TGTGCCAGCAGTTACTCTGGGCTAGCTTCCGGTAGTGAGCAGTTCTTC
14	TRBV5-1	-	TRBJ2-1	TRBD2	CASSLVGRPHEQFF	TGCGCCAGCAGCTTGGTCGGGAGGCCCCATGAGCAGTTCTTC
13	TRBV4-1	-	TRBJ2-2	-	CASSQESYGELFF	TGCGCCAGCAGCCAAGAAAGTTACGGGGAGCTGTTTTTT
12	TRBV27	few	TRBJ1-2	-	CASSPGGLGYTF	TGTGCCAGCAGTCCCGGGGGCCTTGGCTACACCTTC
13	TRBV9	-	TRBJ2-7	-	CASSVGPGYEQYF	TGTGCCAGCAGCGTAGGGCCGGGCTACGAGCAGTACTTC
16	TRBV27	-	TRBJ2-7	TRBD2	CASSPQTSGGPYEQYF	TGTGCCAGCAGTCCGCAGACTAGCGGGGGGCCCTACGAGCAGTACTTC
16	TRBV11-2	once	TRBJ2-3	TRBD1	CASSSGTGRGTDTQYF	TGTGCCAGCAGTTCCGGGACAGGGAGGGGCACAGATACGCAGTATTTT
15	TRBV7-9	-	TRBJ1-6	TRBD1	CASSNRDRVNSPLHF	TGTGCCAGCAGCAACCGGGACAGGGTTAATTCACCCCTCCACTTT
16	TRBV3-1	-	TRBJ2-3	-	CASSQIAGATSDTQYF	TGTGCCAGCAGCCAAATCGCGGGGGCGACTTCAGATACGCAGTATTTT
12	TRBV28	once	TRBJ1-2	-	CASSFPGDGYTF	TGTGCCAGCAGTTTCCCAGGGGATGGCTACACCTTC
14	TRBV10-3	-	TRBJ1-1	-	CAISSGTASSEAFF	TGTGCCATCAGCTCCGGGACCGCATCTAGTGAAGCTTTCTTT
15	TRBV29-1	-	TRBJ1-3	-	CSVEDRSNSGNTIYF	TGCAGCGTTGAAGACAGGTCAAACTCTGGAAACACCATATATTTT
14	TRBV12-3/TRBV12-4	-	TRBJ1-1	-	CASSLRGFGTEAFF	TGTGCCAGCAGTTTAAGGGGTTTCGGCACTGAAGCTTTCTTT
13	TRBV7-3	-	TRBJ1-2	-	CASSLSTVGGYTF	TGTGCCAGCAGCTTATCGACAGTCGGTGGCTACACCTTC
16	TRBV6-1	-	TRBJ2-5	TRBD1	CASSETGWAVQETQYF	TGTGCCAGCAGTGAGACAGGGTGGGCCGTCCAAGAGACCCAGTACTTC
15	TRBV2	-	TRBJ2-5	-	CASSVGAGSQETQYF	TGTGCCAGCAGTGTAGGGGCAGGGAGTCAAGAGACCCAGTACTTC